One sample yielded the 21 T cell receptor beta chains listed below, sequenced in a study of T-cell memory formation after mild COVID-19. A single record per CDR3 protein comes from TCRdb applying MiXCR to the 5' RACE reads. Found here are 470,000 or so distinct CDR3 sequences, roughly 23% of them singletons; the top ten hold around 12%. Specimen: PBMCs or a T cell subset sorted from them (not recorded which). The receptors come from an adult woman who had mild COVID-19 (a few samples of this study predate the infection). Cell type and time point are not known.

This clonotype was observed a few times. The CDR3 loop is CASSPLGQAYEQYF. CDR3 in DNA: TGTGCCAGCAGCCCCCTGGGACAGGCCTACGAGCAGTACTTC. The rearrangement links TRBV7-6 to TRBJ2-7; 8 bases align to TRBD1. Per the germline V gene, CDR1 is SGHVS and CDR2 is FNYEAQ. Trimming removed 5 bases from V and 2 bases from J; junction bases left unmatched: 5. The CDR3 contains 14 residues.

This clonotype was seen a handful of times. V gene TRBV6-1 combines with J gene TRBJ1-2; 8 bases map to TRBD1. The V and J ends lost 7 bases and 3 bases, in that order; junction bases with no gene match: 10. CDR1 and CDR2 (germline): MNHNS, SASEGT. This CDR3 region has 15 residues. For the CDR3, the DNA is TGTGCCAGCAACCCCCCAGGGGGCCTCCACTATGGCTACACCTTC. Amino acids: CASNPPGGLHYGYTF.

As for this clonotype: The junction departs from the called germline gene at one end, perhaps through a read error. This chain connects TRBV3-1 to TRBJ2-2; D may match TRBD1 or TRBD2 (5 bases each). Germline V lookup: CDR1 LGHDT, CDR2 YNNKEL (reference sequence). The CDR3 is 15 residues long. The CDR3 loop is CASSQPGLAAGEPFF. The CDR3 DNA is TGTGCCAGCAGCCAGCCGGGGCTAGCCGCCGGGGAGCCGTTTTTT.

In this sample, this clonotype turned up a few times. The chain has TRBV7-2 and TRBJ1-1; D unclear. V was pared by 8 bases and J by 5 bases, with 12 bases between. The CDR3 is 12 residues long. From germline, CDR1 is SGHTA and CDR2 FQGNSA. CDR3 residues: CASGDTPTEAFF. The DNA of the CDR3 is TGTGCCAGCGGAGACACGCCAACTGAAGCTTTCTTT.

This rearrangement joins TRBV14 to TRBJ2-1; 7 bases line up with TRBD1. From germline, CDR1 is SGHDN and CDR2 FVKESK. V was pared by 6 bases and J by 8 bases, with 13 bases of the junction left unmatched. The CDR3 extends over 15 amino acids. CDR3 sequence reads: CASSPKQGLIDEQFF. The DNA of the CDR3 is TGTGCCAGCAGTCCAAAACAGGGGTTGATCGATGAGCAGTTCTTC.

This clonotype came up a few times. This rearrangement joins TRBV5-1 to TRBJ2-3; D unclear. CDR1 is SGHRS and CDR2 is YFSETQ in the germline V gene. Trimming took off 0 bases at V and 2 bases at J, with 10 bases between the two ends. The CDR3 covers 15 residues. Here the CDR3 reads CASSLAVPPTDTQYF. DNA of the CDR3: TGCGCCAGCAGCTTGGCGGTCCCCCCCACAGATACGCAGTATTTT.

This clonotype was counted a few times. The chain employs TRBV10-3 and TRBJ2-7; TRBD1 matches 9 bases. V dropped 0 bases and J dropped 2; count of bases not matched to a gene: 5. The CDR3 runs 16 residues. Germline CDR1 and CDR2: ENHRY and SYGVKD. The CDR3 is CAISESPGQGTYEQYF. The CDR3 region has the DNA TGTGCCATCAGTGAGTCCCCGGGACAGGGAACCTACGAGCAGTACTTC.

There are a few counts of this clonotype. The V gene is TRBV7-2, the J gene TRBJ2-3; TRBD2 aligns across 8 bases. Germline V CDR1 and CDR2: SGHTA, FQGNSA. CDR3 length equals 15 residues. With V trimmed by 5 bases and J by 0 bases, 4 bases remained unmatched. The CDR3 is CASSILAGSTDTQYF. For the CDR3, the DNA is TGTGCCAGCAGCATATTAGCGGGGAGCACAGATACGCAGTATTTT. Full variable domain (missing parts from reference TRBV7-2 and TRBJ2-3): GAGVSQSPSNKVTEKGKDVELRCDPISGHTALYWYRQSLGQGLEFLIYFQGNSAPDKSGLPSDRFSAERTGGSVSTLTIQRTQQEDSAVYLCASSILAGSTDTQYFGPGTRLTVL.

The chain carries TRBV5-1 and TRBJ1-2; D gene ambiguous. V was shortened by 3 bases and J by 0 bases, with 15 bases between the two germline ends. The CDR3 has 16 residues. In germline, CDR1 is SGHRS, CDR2 YFSETQ. CDR3 DNA sequence: TGCGCCAGCAGCTCACCGGGCGACAAGACTAACTATGGCTACACCTTC. Translated: CASSSPGDKTNYGYTF.

The chain employs TRBV12-3 or TRBV12-4 and TRBJ2-5; D is unclear. The germline V and J ends were trimmed by 1 base and 7 bases, with 13 bases remaining between them. The CDR3 sequence is 14 residues long. The CDR3 reads CASSLGSGPGTQYF. DNA of the CDR3: TGTGCCAGCAGTTTAGGGTCAGGTCCGGGGACCCAGTACTTC.

The V gene is TRBV2, the J gene TRBJ1-4, with a weak D call TRBD1 (5 bases). The CDR3 length is 14 residues. CDR1 SNHLY and CDR2 FYNNEI come from the germline V gene. V lost 4 bases and J 7 bases, leaving 13 bases between the germline ends. CDR3 region: CASSVWRDGEKLFF. In nucleotides, the CDR3 is TGTGCCAGCAGTGTATGGAGGGACGGTGAAAAACTGTTTTTT.

Only a few counts were recorded for this clonotype. The V and J genes are TRBV5-1 and TRBJ2-3; D call uncertain. Looked up from germline, CDR1 is SGHRS and CDR2 is YFSETQ. V dropped 0 bases and J dropped 5 bases, with 4 bases sitting between them. The CDR3 length is 12 residues. CDR3 nucleotide sequence: TGCGCCAGCAGCTTGGATCTAGATACGCAGTATTTT. This translates into CASSLDLDTQYF.

This clonotype was recorded a few times. J is TRBJ1-1 and V is TRBV3-1; D uncertain. This CDR3 has 14 residues. The germline gives CDR1 LGHDT, CDR2 YNNKEL (reference sequence). The V end lost 5 bases, the J end lost 0 bases, and 10 bases lay between the germline ends. This CDR3 is CASSVKNLNTEAFF. For the CDR3, the DNA is TGTGCCAGCAGCGTAAAGAATTTGAACACTGAAGCTTTCTTT.

The rearrangement joins TRBV7-2 to TRBJ2-3; no clear D gene. The CDR3 totals 14 residues. Trimming pared 4 bases from V and 2 bases from J, leaving 10 bases between. Germline lookup yields CDR1 SGHTA and CDR2 FQGNSA. The CDR3: CASSYGLYTDTQYF. The CDR3 DNA sequence: TGTGCCAGCAGCTACGGGCTGTACACAGATACGCAGTATTTT.

J is TRBJ1-1 and V is TRBV9; D gene uncertain. Germline CDR1 SGDLS, CDR2 YYNGEE. CDR3 length: 15 residues. V lost 0 bases and J lost 5, with 14 bases in between. The CDR3 DNA reads as TGTGCCAGCAGCGTAGACCCTCAAGGCGGGACTGAAGCTTTCTTT. Amino acid sequence: CASSVDPQGGTEAFF.

The chain uses TRBV5-5 and TRBJ2-5; 13 bases agree with TRBD2. V trimming: 3 bases; J trimming: 0 bases; junction bases outside the gene matches: 5. Germline V gene lookup returns CDR1 SGHKS and CDR2 YYEKEE (reference sequence). This CDR3 region has 17 residues. CDR3 nucleotide sequence: TGTGCCAGCAGCTGGGGACTAGCGGGGTCGTACCAAGAGACCCAGTACTTC. This gives the protein CASSWGLAGSYQETQYF.

This clonotype was detected only a few times. The chain carries TRBV9 and TRBJ2-7; D might be TRBD1 (6 bases). Germline V gene lookup returns CDR1 SGDLS and CDR2 YYNGEE. There are 14 residues in the CDR3. V lost 5 bases, J lost 2 bases, and 14 bases lay in between. CDR3 nucleotide sequence: TGTGCCAGCAGTTTAGGACAGCAAACCTACGAGCAGTACTTC. It encodes CASSLGQQTYEQYF.

The gene calls are TRBV5-1 and TRBJ1-6; no reliable D call. Trimming cost V 0 bases and J 13 bases, with 11 bases left between them. The length of the CDR3 is 13 residues. The germline CDR1 and CDR2 sequences are SGHRS and YFSETQ. CDR3 sequence: CASSLGTANPLHF. The CDR3 DNA reads TGCGCCAGCAGCTTGGGGACTGCAAATCCCCTCCACTTT. Full variable domain (remainder filled in from reference TRBV5-1 and TRBJ1-6): KAGVTQTPRYLIKTRGQQVTLSCSPISGHRSVSWYQQTPGQGLQFLFEYFSETQRNKGNFPGRFSGRQFSNSRSEMNVSTLELGDSALYLCASSLGTANPLHFGNGTRLTVT.

V usage is TRBV4-3 and J usage is TRBJ2-7, with D perhaps matching TRBD1 or TRBD2 (5 bases each). Trimming stripped 0 bases from V and 5 bases from J, with 11 bases between. CDR3 length: 14 residues. The germline V gene encodes CDR1 LGHNA and CDR2 YSLEER. The CDR3 sequence: CASSQDRWDDEQYF. CDR3 in DNA: TGCGCCAGCAGCCAAGATCGATGGGACGACGAGCAGTACTTC.

This clonotype was seen repeatedly, ten times or more. V is TRBV5-4 and J is TRBJ2-1, with D uncertain. V lost 6 bases and J lost 0, with 7 bases in between. The CDR3 spans 13 residues. Looked up from germline, CDR1 is SGHNT and CDR2 is YYREEE (reference sequence). Written as DNA, the CDR3 is TGTGCCAGCAAGAGGAGCTCCTACAATGAGCAGTTCTTC. Amino acid sequence: CASKRSSYNEQFF.

The CDR3 loop is CASSFNWQGAGYEQFF. CDR3 in DNA: TGTGCCAGCAGCTTCAACTGGCAGGGGGCTGGATATGAGCAGTTCTTC. The V call is TRBV7-9, the J call TRBJ2-1; 8 bases map to TRBD1. The CDR3 sequence is 16 residues long. Germline CDR1 SEHNR, CDR2 FQNEAQ (reference sequence). V shed 3 bases and J 8 bases; nucleotides not matched to a gene: 12.